Presented here are 27 T cell receptor beta chains from one specimen sequenced in a study of T cell responses to AZD1222 COVID-19 vaccine. Produced via immunoSEQ multiplex PCR; TCRdb's table is partial and in-frame only. The data contain around 140,000 clones, around 90% of them singletons. Sequenced here: peripheral blood, sampled 28 days after the second AZD1222 dose. The receptors here all came from an adult who received the AZD1222 COVID-19 vaccine.

This CDR3 reads CASSLRTEYSYEQYF. CDR3 DNA: TGTGCCAGCAGCCTCCGGACAGAGTATTCCTACGAGCAGTACTTC. The V and J genes are TRBV5-5 and TRBJ2-7, with D perhaps TRBD1 (6 bases). The CDR3 contains 15 residues. Trimming left V 4 bases short and J 1 base short, with 15 bases between. Per germline, CDR1 SGHKS and CDR2 YYEKEE (reference sequence).

The V gene is TRBV2, the J gene TRBJ2-1; the D is unclear. CDR1 is SNHLY, CDR2 FYNNEI, per germline. The CDR3 has 12 amino acids. V lost 6 bases and J 5 bases, leaving 8 bases between the germline ends. CDR3 nucleotide sequence: TGTGCCAGCAGGCTTCGAGACAATGAGCAGTTCTTC. Translated: CASRLRDNEQFF.

The chain links TRBV3-1 (or the pseudogene TRBV3-2) to TRBJ2-5; 7 bases match TRBD1. J lost 3 bases, V lost 4 bases, and 17 bases had no gene match. The CDR3 is made up of 18 amino acids. The germline gives CDR1 LGHDT, CDR2 YNNKEL (reference sequence). CDR3 DNA sequence: TGTGCCAGCAGCCGCGGACTCCTAGGGACAGCTCCTAAAGAGACCCAGTACTTC. The encoded protein is CASSRGLLGTAPKETQYF.

The chain joins TRBV11-2 to TRBJ1-2, with D perhaps TRBD1 (5 bases). The CDR3 spans 12 residues. Germline V CDR1 and CDR2: SGHAT, FQNNGV. V lost 5 bases to trimming and J lost 8 bases, with 12 bases between them. The CDR3 reads CASSPTGDGYTF. The CDR3 DNA sequence: TGTGCCAGCAGCCCGACGGGGGACGGCTACACCTTC. Based on the CDR3 plus reference TRBV11-2 and TRBJ1-2, the full variable domain is EAGVAQSPRYKIIEKRQSVAFWCNPISGHATLYWYQQILGQGPKLLIQFQNNGVVDDSQLPKDRFSAERLKGVDSTLKIQPAKLEDSAVYLCASSPTGDGYTFGSGTRLTVV.

The chain recombines TRBV5-1 with TRBJ1-2; TRBD1 might be the D (6 bases). Germline loops: CDR1 SGHRS, CDR2 YFSETQ. The CDR3 contains 13 residues. Trimming removed 3 bases at V and 3 bases at J, with 9 bases between. The chain's CDR3 is CASSSRQDYGYTF. The CDR3 DNA follows: TGCGCCAGCAGCTCCCGACAGGACTATGGCTACACCTTC.

This chain uses TRBV27 with TRBJ1-5; 10 bases line up with TRBD1. J gave up 2 bases and V 0 bases, and 7 bases lay outside the gene matches. CDR3 length equals 18 residues. Germline V gives CDR1 MNHEY, CDR2 SMNVEV (reference sequence). CDR3 sequence reads: CASSLSSIGTGGNQPQHF. In DNA, the CDR3 is TGTGCCAGCAGTTTATCCTCGATAGGGACAGGGGGCAATCAGCCCCAGCATTTT.

The gene calls are TRBV25-1 and TRBJ1-2; D ambiguous. V gave up 6 bases and J gave up 2 bases, with 13 bases separating them. The germline CDR1 and CDR2 sequences are MGHDK and SYGVNS. The CDR3 runs to 14 residues. DNA of the CDR3: TGTGCCAGCAGACCTCCTGGAGAAAACTATGGCTACACCTTC. It specifies CASRPPGENYGYTF.

The genes are TRBV7-2 and TRBJ2-5; the match to TRBD2 covers 10 bases. Per the germline V gene, CDR1 is SGHTA and CDR2 is FQGNSA. This CDR3 region has 14 residues. The ends lost 8 bases at V and 4 bases at J; junction bases unmatched: 7. This CDR3 is CASSGTSGTETQYF. The CDR3 DNA is TGTGCCAGCTCCGGAACTAGCGGGACAGAGACCCAGTACTTC.

V and J are TRBV4-2 and TRBJ2-3; TRBD2 might be the D (7 bases). Germline CDR1 is LGHNA and CDR2 is YNFKEQ. CDR3 length: 17 residues. Trimming removed 4 bases at V and 2 bases at J, with 19 bases between. This CDR3 is CASSRDKEGGATDTQYF. CDR3 bases: TGTGCCAGCAGCCGCGACAAGGAGGGGGGGGCCACAGATACGCAGTATTTT.

The rearrangement joins TRBV28 to TRBJ1-4, with unresolved D. V was pared by 2 bases and J by 6 bases, with 16 bases between. Germline assignment: CDR1 MDHEN and CDR2 SYDVKM. This CDR3 contains 16 residues. The CDR3 sequence: CASSLAVPGNHEKLFF. The DNA for the CDR3 is TGTGCCAGCAGTTTAGCCGTTCCGGGGAATCATGAAAAACTGTTTTTT.

The gene calls are TRBV12-5 and TRBJ1-2, with D uncertain. The V end was cut by 0 bases, the J end by 8 bases, with 13 bases between. Germline V gene lookup returns CDR1 LGHNT and CDR2 FRNRAP. This CDR3 region has 14 residues. The CDR3 loop reads CASGLVGGLKGYTF. In nucleotides, the CDR3 is TGTGCTAGTGGTTTGGTAGGAGGATTAAAGGGCTACACCTTC.

V and J are TRBV6-1 and TRBJ2-7; TRBD2 aligns across 7 bases. CDR3 length equals 19 residues. Germline trimming cut 1 base from V and 0 bases from J; bases unmatched to any gene: 15. CDR1 and CDR2 from the germline V gene are MNHNS and SASEGT. The CDR3 loop reads CASSEGSFRGVNRSYEQYF. The CDR3 bases are TGTGCCAGCAGTGAAGGGTCCTTCCGGGGGGTCAACCGCTCCTACGAGCAGTACTTC.

The chain carries TRBV19 and TRBJ2-7; 9 bases are shared with TRBD1. This CDR3 comprises 15 residues. Germline values: CDR1 LNHDA, CDR2 SQIVND (reference sequence). The V gene end was trimmed by 4 bases and the J gene end by 4 bases; junction bases not matched to a gene: 8. CDR3: CASSTYRGLEYEQYF. The CDR3 nucleotides are TGTGCCAGTAGTACATACAGGGGGCTTGAATACGAGCAGTACTTC.

In DNA, the CDR3 is TGTGCCACCAGTGGAGGGGAGAACTATGGCTACACCTTC. This gives the protein CATSGGENYGYTF. The chain has TRBV24-1 and TRBJ1-2; a possible D gene is TRBD1 (5 bases). The CDR3 extends over 13 amino acids. The V end was cut by 5 bases, the J end by 2 bases, with 8 bases between. The germline CDR1 and CDR2 sequences are KGHDR and SFDVKD.

This chain uses TRBV6-5 with TRBJ1-4; perhaps TRBD1 as D (6 bases). V was pared by 6 bases and J by 7 bases, with 18 bases between. This CDR3 has 15 residues. The germline gives CDR1 MNHEY, CDR2 SVGAGI. The CDR3 sequence is CASRQQGALAEKLFF. The DNA for the CDR3 is TGTGCCAGCAGACAACAGGGAGCTCTTGCTGAAAAACTGTTTTTT.

This chain connects TRBV27 to TRBJ2-3; no reliable D call. The germline CDR1 and CDR2 sequences are MNHEY and SMNVEV (reference sequence). The CDR3 has 14 amino acids. V lost 1 base and J lost 0, with 5 bases in between. The CDR3 region is CASSLFLSTDTQYF. For the CDR3, the DNA is TGTGCCAGCAGTTTATTCCTGAGCACAGATACGCAGTATTTT.

The chain recombines TRBV28 with TRBJ2-7; 9 nucleotides line up with TRBD1. CDR1 MDHEN and CDR2 SYDVKM come from the germline V gene. V shed 7 bases, J shed 6 bases, and the junction held 13 bases outside the gene matches. This CDR3 has 15 residues. As DNA, the CDR3 is TGTGCCAGCATCAAAACCGGGACAGGGTTTCCCGAGCAGTACTTC. Its protein product is CASIKTGTGFPEQYF.

The chain links TRBV20-1 to TRBJ2-4; D is ambiguous. The CDR3 contains 10 residues. Looked up from germline, CDR1 is DFQATT and CDR2 is SNEGSKA (reference sequence). The CDR3 region is CLAKGNIQYF. The CDR3 DNA follows: TGCCTGGCCAAGGGAAACATTCAGTACTTC.

This rearrangement joins TRBV7-8 to TRBJ2-7; D is ambiguous. Between the trimmed V and J ends, which lost 5 bases and 5 bases, there was a span of 13 bases. Germline values: CDR1 SGHVS, CDR2 FQNEAQ. This CDR3 region has 13 residues. CDR3: CASSLRLMNEQYF. CDR3 sequence (DNA): TGTGCCAGCAGCCTGCGTTTGATGAACGAGCAGTACTTC. The whole variable domain, remainder taken from reference TRBV7-8 and TRBJ2-7, is GAGVSQSPRYKVAKRGQDVALRCDPISGHVSLFWYQQALGQGPEFLTYFQNEAQLDKSGLPSDRFFAERPEGSVSTLKIQRTQQEDSAVYLCASSLRLMNEQYFGPGTRLTVT.

The V and J genes are TRBV5-1 and TRBJ1-2; maybe TRBD1 (5 bases). This CDR3 contains 15 residues. Trimming shortened V by 4 bases and J by 4 bases, and 17 bases separated the two germline ends. Germline V lookup: CDR1 SGHRS, CDR2 YFSETQ. In DNA form, the CDR3 reads TGCGCCAGCAGCGGGGCGGACAATCCTTTCTATGGCTACACCTTC. It codes for CASSGADNPFYGYTF.

The rearrangement joins TRBV27 to TRBJ1-5, with a weak D call TRBD1 (6 bases). V lost 6 bases, J lost 6 bases, and 15 bases lay in between. The V gene's germline CDR1 is MNHEY and CDR2 SMNVEV (reference sequence). This CDR3 is 14 amino acids long. CDR3 protein: CASRSTGWGQPQHF. CDR3 bases: TGTGCCAGCAGGTCGACAGGATGGGGTCAGCCCCAGCATTTT.

This chain links TRBV4-1 with TRBJ1-2, with TRBD1 matching 10 bases. From germline, CDR1 is MGHRA and CDR2 YSYEKL. This CDR3 has 16 residues. The J segment lost 3 bases and the V segment lost 0 bases, leaving 4 bases of the junction unmatched. In DNA, the CDR3 is TGCGCCAGCAGCCAAGATCCGGGACAGGGGCACTATGGCTACACCTTC. The encoded protein is CASSQDPGQGHYGYTF.

The chain carries TRBV27 and TRBJ2-3; a weak D match, TRBD1 (6 bases). The V and J ends lost 2 bases and 5 bases respectively, with 17 bases between them. The length of the CDR3 is 16 residues. Germline V gives CDR1 MNHEY, CDR2 SMNVEV (reference sequence). The CDR3 loop is CASSLRTGIPGDTQYF. The CDR3 coding sequence is TGTGCCAGCAGTTTACGTACAGGGATACCGGGAGATACGCAGTATTTT.

This clone was seen once. This chain links TRBV30 with TRBJ2-1; tentative D call: TRBD1 (5 bases). The CDR3 covers 14 residues. The ends were cut back, 0 bases at V and 4 bases at J, with 10 bases in the middle. CDR1 and CDR2 from the germline V gene are GTSNPN and SVGIG (reference sequence). The CDR3 DNA reads as TGTGCCTGGAGTGTTAGGGGCAGGTACAATGAGCAGTTCTTC. Residues: CAWSVRGRYNEQFF.

The CDR3 protein is CAWSGLSGGRGGYTF. CDR3 DNA sequence: TGTGCCTGGAGTGGGTTGTCGGGAGGACGGGGTGGCTACACCTTC. This sequence joins TRBV30 and TRBJ1-2; D ambiguous. Per germline, CDR1 GTSNPN and CDR2 SVGIG (reference sequence). The CDR3 consists of 15 residues. V lost 1 base to trimming and J lost 7 bases, with 19 bases between them.

The chain has TRBV9 and TRBJ1-1; D call uncertain. CDR3 length: 15 amino acids. V was cut by 0 bases and J by 3 bases, with 12 bases left in between. The V gene's germline CDR1 is SGDLS and CDR2 YYNGEE. The CDR3 region is CASSVEPHGDTEAFF. The CDR3 DNA reads as TGTGCCAGCAGCGTAGAGCCTCACGGAGACACTGAAGCTTTCTTT.

This clone showed up just once. The CDR3 bases are TGTGCCAGCAGTTCCTCGGGGAGAAGCAATCAGCCCCAGCATTTT. This codes for CASSSSGRSNQPQHF. The chain couples TRBV7-9 to TRBJ1-5; no reliable D call. Per germline, CDR1 SEHNR and CDR2 FQNEAQ (reference sequence). V gave up 6 bases and J gave up 1 base, with 13 bases separating them. The CDR3 length is 15 residues.